This passage covers 27 T cell receptor beta chains from one sample sequenced in a study of cytomegalovirus exposure and HLA in healthy donors. The PCR ran on 60 Vbeta and 13 Jbeta primers. Assay: immunoSEQ multiplex PCR; the TCRdb copy retains only in-frame clones and omits some. Of around 150,000 clones detected, roughly 80% appear once; the ten largest clones hold around 5%. The sequenced sample was PBMCs. The receptors originated from a man aged 30-40 years in good health and CMV-seronegative.

This chain links TRBV5-1 with TRBJ1-2; perhaps TRBD1 as D (6 bases). Deletions cut 5 bases from V and 1 base from J, with 15 bases between. The V gene's germline CDR1 is SGHRS and CDR2 YFSETQ. This CDR3 has 15 amino acids. CDR3 in amino acids: CASSTGNPGNYGYTF. In DNA, the CDR3 is TGCGCCAGCAGTACAGGGAACCCCGGTAACTATGGCTACACCTTC.

CDR3 DNA: TGTGCCAGCAGTGACTACGCCGGGACAGACACTGAAGCTTTCTTT. It specifies CASSDYAGTDTEAFF. This sequence joins TRBV6-4 and TRBJ1-1; 7 positions agree with TRBD1. CDR3 length: 15 amino acids. J was trimmed by 3 bases and V by 1 base; bases with no gene match: 5. Per the germline V gene, CDR1 is MRHNA and CDR2 is SNTAGT.

This clone was seen many times. The gene calls are TRBV10-2 and TRBJ1-5; D is uncertain. Trimming removed 2 bases from V and 10 bases from J, with 9 bases in between. This CDR3 comprises 12 residues. CDR1 is WSHSY and CDR2 is SAAADI in the germline V gene. CDR3 residues: CASSEGPFPQHF. In nucleotides, the CDR3 is TGCGCCAGCAGTGAGGGGCCATTTCCCCAGCATTTT.

This rearrangement joins TRBV19 to TRBJ1-3; no clear D. V was cut by 2 bases and J by 8 bases, with 4 bases left in between. This CDR3 region has 11 residues. CDR1 and CDR2 from the germline V gene are LNHDA and SQIVND (reference sequence). The DNA of the CDR3 is TGTGCCAGTAGTATATCTGACACCATATATTTT. Encoded protein: CASSISDTIYF.

This sequence joins TRBV30 and TRBJ2-7; possible D gene TRBD1, 5 bases. The CDR3 runs 15 residues. CDR1 and CDR2 (germline): GTSNPN, SVGIG (reference sequence). The ends were cut back, 0 bases at V and 3 bases at J, with 15 bases in the middle. The CDR3 DNA reads as TGTGCCTGGAGTGTTTATTTGGACGACAGCTACGAGCAGTACTTC. Translation: CAWSVYLDDSYEQYF.

This rearrangement joins TRBV7-2 to TRBJ1-3; D call uncertain. CDR1 is SGHTA, CDR2 FQGNSA, per germline. There are 14 residues in the CDR3. The V end lost 3 bases, the J end lost 4 bases, and 10 bases lay between the germline ends. The CDR3 is CASSFGVPGNTIYF. The CDR3, as DNA: TGTGCCAGCAGCTTTGGAGTCCCGGGAAACACCATATATTTT.

The V call is TRBV7-9, the J call TRBJ2-4; 9 bases agree with TRBD1. V shed 4 bases and J 4 bases; nucleotides not matched to a gene: 8. CDR3 length: 16 residues. In germline, CDR1 is SEHNR, CDR2 FQNEAQ (reference sequence). CDR3 sequence: CASSSGTGMAKNIQYF. CDR3 nucleotide sequence: TGTGCCAGCAGCTCGGGGACAGGGATGGCAAAAAACATTCAGTACTTC.

The chain couples TRBV10-2 to TRBJ2-7, with 7 bases aligning to TRBD1. V lost 9 bases, J lost 4 bases, and 9 bases stayed unmatched. The CDR3 loop spans 13 amino acids. Germline V gene lookup returns CDR1 WSHSY and CDR2 SAAADI. The CDR3: CASLLTGTYEQYF. In DNA, the CDR3 is TGCGCCAGTTTACTGACAGGGACGTACGAGCAGTACTTC.

This clone was counted only a few times. V usage is TRBV18 and J usage is TRBJ2-7, with 8 nucleotides matching TRBD2. The CDR3 is 20 amino acids. In germline, CDR1 is KGHSH, CDR2 LQKENI. With 8 bases clipped from V and 3 bases from J, the junction kept 27 bases outside the gene matches. The CDR3 protein is CASRTGGDEKNALDVYEQYF. The CDR3 DNA is TGTGCCAGCCGCACGGGGGGGGACGAAAAAAACGCTCTTGACGTCTACGAGCAGTACTTC.

The chain uses TRBV11-1 and TRBJ1-2, with 9 bases identical to TRBD1. Germline V gives CDR1 SGHAT, CDR2 FQDESV (reference sequence). The CDR3 sequence is 15 residues long. V lost 2 bases, J lost 10 bases, and 11 bases stayed unmatched. The CDR3 nucleotides are TGTGCCAGCAGCTTAAAAGGGGGACAGGGTGAGGTCTACACCTTC. Protein: CASSLKGGQGEVYTF.

The chain couples TRBV18 to TRBJ2-1; TRBD2 aligns across 9 bases. Germline V gene lookup returns CDR1 KGHSH and CDR2 LQKENI. This CDR3 is 16 amino acids long. Trimming removed 4 bases from V and 6 bases from J; junction bases left unmatched: 10. The CDR3 DNA reads TGTGCCAGCTCACTACTTAGCGGGAGAGGAATCAATGAGCAGTTCTTC. Translating it yields CASSLLSGRGINEQFF.

The gene calls are TRBV19 and TRBJ2-7; 10 nucleotides match TRBD2. The CDR3 length is 14 residues. The V segment lost 4 bases and the J segment 2 bases; nucleotides outside the gene matches: 2. CDR1 is LNHDA, CDR2 SQIVND, per germline (reference sequence). CDR3 sequence: CASSTSGGTYEQYF. The DNA for the CDR3 is TGTGCCAGTAGTACTAGCGGGGGCACCTACGAGCAGTACTTC.

The DNA of the CDR3 is TGCGCCAGCAGCTCTGCGGGTTCCTACAATGAGCAGTTCTTC. Its protein product is CASSSAGSYNEQFF. J is TRBJ2-1 and V is TRBV5-1; weak D call: TRBD2 (5 bases). V lost 3 bases to trimming and J lost 1 base, with 8 bases between them. The germline gives CDR1 SGHRS, CDR2 YFSETQ. The CDR3 is made up of 14 amino acids.

Regarding this clone: With a much larger clone just one base away, this may be a read error. This rearrangement joins TRBV7-8 to TRBJ1-4; no definite D call. Germline lookup yields CDR1 SGHVS and CDR2 FQNEAQ. This CDR3 comprises 16 residues. V lost 5 bases, J lost 4 bases, and 17 bases lay in between. CDR3 sequence: CASSPILEAVNEKLFF. The CDR3 DNA reads as TGTGCCAGCAGCCCCATTTTAGAGGCCGTTAATGAAAAACTGTTTTTT.

V and J are TRBV10-2 and TRBJ1-1; tentative D call: TRBD1 (6 bases). This CDR3 contains 14 residues. In germline, CDR1 is WSHSY, CDR2 SAAADI. V was shortened by 0 bases and J by 5 bases, with 10 bases between the two germline ends. CDR3 DNA sequence: TGCGCCAGCAGTGAGTCGACAGGATTAACTGAAGCTTTCTTT. It specifies CASSESTGLTEAFF.

This chain connects TRBV28 to TRBJ1-1; the D gene is possibly TRBD1 (5 bases). There are 11 residues in the CDR3. Germline-derived CDR1 and CDR2 are MDHEN and SYDVKM. The V and J ends lost 7 bases and 7 bases respectively, with 10 bases between them. This CDR3 is CASKGVGEAFF. In DNA, the CDR3 is TGTGCCAGCAAAGGGGTCGGTGAAGCTTTCTTT.

In this sample, this clone turned up a few times. This rearrangement joins TRBV19 to TRBJ1-3, with TRBD1 as a possible D gene (5 bases). Germline lookup yields CDR1 LNHDA and CDR2 SQIVND (reference sequence). Trimming pared 5 bases from V and 0 bases from J, leaving 11 bases between. CDR3 length: 15 residues. CDR3 protein: CASSSDTYSGNTIYF. As DNA, the CDR3 is TGTGCCAGTAGTTCGGACACCTACTCTGGAAACACCATATATTTT.

The rearrangement links TRBV19 to TRBJ2-3; TRBD2 matches 13 bases. This CDR3 is 15 amino acids long. Germline V gene data show CDR1 as LNHDA and CDR2 as SQIVND (reference sequence). V gave up 5 bases and J gave up 3 bases; unmatched junction bases: 2. The CDR3 spells CASSSGLAGTDTQYF. CDR3 DNA: TGTGCCAGTAGTTCGGGACTAGCGGGGACAGATACGCAGTATTTT.

This rearrangement joins TRBV4-1 to TRBJ2-1, with 11 bases aligning to TRBD2. The J segment lost 7 bases and the V segment lost 1 base, leaving 12 bases of the junction unmatched. This CDR3 is built from 18 residues. CDR1 MGHRA and CDR2 YSYEKL come from the germline V gene. CDR3 sequence reads: CASSQVPLAGGSMNEQFF. The CDR3 DNA follows: TGCGCCAGCAGCCAAGTCCCCTTAGCGGGAGGGTCGATGAATGAGCAGTTCTTC.

The chain is built from TRBV6-6 and TRBJ2-7; maybe TRBD2 (5 bases). The CDR3 consists of 11 residues. Germline CDR1 and CDR2: MNHNY and SVGAGI (reference sequence). V lost 5 bases, J lost 7 bases, and 9 bases lay in between. DNA of the CDR3: TGTGCCAGCAGTCAGAAGCGGGAGCAGTACTTC. Translating gives CASSQKREQYF.

The chain joins TRBV28 to TRBJ1-1, with TRBD1 matching 9 bases. Germline V gives CDR1 MDHEN, CDR2 SYDVKM. There are 16 residues in the CDR3. V lost 5 bases and J lost 3; bases outside the gene matches: 10. The CDR3 coding sequence is TGTGCCAGCAGTACGTACAGGGGGCGCCGGGACACTGAAGCTTTCTTT. Protein product: CASSTYRGRRDTEAFF.

The chain recombines TRBV10-3 with TRBJ2-7, with D possibly TRBD2 on 5 matching bases. The CDR3 loop spans 15 amino acids. The V gene lost 3 bases and the J gene lost 2 bases, with 14 bases spanning the gap. Germline V lookup: CDR1 ENHRY, CDR2 SYGVKD. The CDR3: CAISEPSTGAYEQYF. The CDR3 nucleotides are TGTGCCATCAGTGAACCATCCACCGGGGCCTACGAGCAGTACTTC.

This chain connects TRBV5-1 to TRBJ2-6; tentative D call: TRBD1 (5 bases). Germline lookup yields CDR1 SGHRS and CDR2 YFSETQ. The CDR3 sequence is 15 residues long. Trimming took off 4 bases at V and 2 bases at J, with 10 bases between the two ends. CDR3 nucleotides: TGCGCCAGCAGCGTTGGGGCAGCTGGGGCCAACGTCCTGACTTTC. Its protein is CASSVGAAGANVLTF.

The gene calls are TRBV4-2 and TRBJ1-1; D is ambiguous. In germline, CDR1 is LGHNA, CDR2 YNFKEQ. V was shortened by 4 bases and J by 1 base, with 10 bases between the two germline ends. The CDR3 runs to 14 residues. The CDR3 DNA follows: TGTGCCAGCAGCCGCCGGGAGGGGAACACTGAAGCTTTCTTT. Encoded protein: CASSRREGNTEAFF.

The chain employs TRBV19 and TRBJ2-6; no clear D. Germline CDR1 reads LNHDA; CDR2 reads SQIVND (reference sequence). This CDR3 is 16 amino acids long. Between the trimmed V and J ends, which lost 3 bases and 2 bases, there was a span of 11 bases. CDR3 region: CASSIQRQTGANVLTF. CDR3 DNA: TGTGCCAGTAGTATTCAGCGCCAGACTGGGGCCAACGTCCTGACTTTC.

The rearrangement joins TRBV28 to TRBJ1-2; tentative D call: TRBD1 (5 bases). Germline assignment: CDR1 MDHEN and CDR2 SYDVKM. Trimming removed 4 bases from V and 4 bases from J, with 13 bases in between. The CDR3 totals 14 residues. CDR3 sequence: CASSSPTVSYGYTF. CDR3 in DNA: TGTGCCAGCAGTTCCCCGACAGTGAGCTATGGCTACACCTTC.

This clone was seen only once. This sequence joins TRBV5-6 and TRBJ1-2; TRBD1 might be the D (6 bases). Trimming removed 3 bases from V and 8 bases from J, with 20 bases in between. CDR1 is SGHDT, CDR2 YYEEEE, per germline. The CDR3 runs to 15 residues. In nucleotides, the CDR3 is TGTGCCAGCAGCTGGGAAAGGACAGAGATTGCCGGCTACACCTTC. As protein: CASSWERTEIAGYTF.